The 23 T cell receptor beta chains listed next were all sequenced from one sample in a study of cytomegalovirus exposure and HLA in healthy donors. Both 60 Vbeta primers and 13 Jbeta primers went into the PCR. Assay: immunoSEQ multiplex PCR; the TCRdb copy retains only in-frame clones and omits some. Here the sample spans about 92,000 clones, almost 85% being singletons. Sequencing was performed on PBMCs. The origin of the receptors is a woman under 30 in good health and CMV-seropositive.

This chain links TRBV5-6 with TRBJ1-1; perhaps TRBD1 as D (5 bases). The CDR3 contains 16 residues. Germline assignment: CDR1 SGHDT and CDR2 YYEEEE. The V end lost 1 base, the J end lost 4 bases, and 17 bases lay between the germline ends. DNA of the CDR3: TGTGCCAGCAGCTTGAAAGTCAGGGCTGGTCGCACTGAAGCTTTCTTT. The encoded protein is CASSLKVRAGRTEAFF.

This clone was counted once. The chain is built from TRBV6-1 and TRBJ2-7, with D possibly TRBD2 on 5 matching bases. CDR3 length: 14 amino acids. Trimming took off 8 bases at V and 2 bases at J, with 16 bases between the two ends. CDR1 MNHNS and CDR2 SASEGT come from the germline V gene. In DNA, the CDR3 is TGTGCCAGCGGACGTCCGGGATCGCCCTACGAGCAGTACTTC. Encoded protein: CASGRPGSPYEQYF.

V gene TRBV7-9 combines with J gene TRBJ2-2, with a weak D call TRBD1 (5 bases). CDR1 is SEHNR, CDR2 FQNEAQ, per germline (reference sequence). CDR3 length: 17 amino acids. V dropped 2 bases and J dropped 4 bases, with 17 bases sitting between them. Here the CDR3 reads CASSLHVQAFGTGELFF. Here the CDR3 DNA reads TGTGCCAGCAGCTTACATGTACAGGCCTTTGGCACCGGGGAGCTGTTTTTT. The complete variable domain, with remaining parts taken from reference TRBV7-9 and TRBJ2-2, reads DTGVSQNPRHKITKRGQNVTFRCDPISEHNRLYWYRQTLGQGPEFLTYFQNEAQLEKSRLLSDRFSAERPKGSFSTLEIQRTEQGDSAMYLCASSLHVQAFGTGELFFGEGSRLTVL.

This clone was detected once. V is TRBV15 and J is TRBJ1-4, with D possibly matching TRBD1 (6 bases). V lost 4 bases and J 3 bases, leaving 12 bases between the germline ends. This CDR3 comprises 15 residues. The V gene's germline CDR1 is LNHNV and CDR2 YYDKDF (reference sequence). The CDR3 protein is CATSNYDRSNEKLFF. The DNA of the CDR3 is TGTGCCACCAGCAACTACGACAGGTCTAATGAAAAACTGTTTTTT.

The chain employs TRBV19 and TRBJ2-3, with 8 bases matching TRBD1. J was trimmed by 6 bases and V by 7 bases; bases with no gene match: 6. The CDR3 spans 13 residues. Germline lookup yields CDR1 LNHDA and CDR2 SQIVND (reference sequence). CDR3 bases: TGTGCCAGTATTGACAGGGGTTTCGATACGCAGTATTTT. This codes for CASIDRGFDTQYF. Full variable domain (remainder filled in from reference TRBV19 and TRBJ2-3): DGGITQSPKYLFRKEGQNVTLSCEQNLNHDAMYWYRQDPGQGLRLIYYSQIVNDFQKGDIAEGYSVSREKKESFPLTVTSAQKNPTAFYLCASIDRGFDTQYFGPGTRLTVL.

The chain carries TRBV13 and TRBJ2-5, with TRBD2 identical over 10 bases. CDR1 is PRHDT and CDR2 is FYEKMQ in the germline V gene (reference sequence). This CDR3 spans 16 amino acids. V shed 3 bases and J 2 bases; nucleotides not matched to a gene: 6. The CDR3 is CASSFRRAGGQETQYF. CDR3 nucleotides: TGTGCCAGCAGCTTCCGACGAGCGGGGGGGCAAGAGACCCAGTACTTC.

This clone was counted only a few times. The chain is built from TRBV7-2 and TRBJ2-3; D might be TRBD1 (6 bases). From germline, CDR1 is SGHTA and CDR2 FQGNSA. This CDR3 is built from 16 residues. V lost 3 bases and J lost 4, with 17 bases in between. The CDR3 DNA follows: TGTGCCAGCAGCTTTGCAGTAGGGACATTAGCAGATACGCAGTATTTT. It codes for CASSFAVGTLADTQYF.

This chain links TRBV25-1 with TRBJ2-1, with 13 positions matching TRBD2. Per the germline V gene, CDR1 is MGHDK and CDR2 is SYGVNS. Trimming removed 5 bases from V and 5 bases from J; junction bases left unmatched: 6. The CDR3 covers 16 residues. The CDR3 DNA is TGTGCCAGCAGTTCGACTAGCGGGGGGACACACAATGAGCAGTTCTTC. Its translation is CASSSTSGGTHNEQFF. Full variable domain (missing parts from reference TRBV25-1 and TRBJ2-1): EADIYQTPRYLVIGTGKKITLECSQTMGHDKMYWYQQDPGMELHLIHYSYGVNSTEKGDLSSESTVSRIRTEHFPLTLESARPSHTSQYLCASSSTSGGTHNEQFFGPGTRLTVL.

The chain joins TRBV5-1 to TRBJ2-1; maybe TRBD2 (6 bases). CDR1 is SGHRS, CDR2 YFSETQ, per germline. The CDR3 has 17 amino acids. Trimming removed 0 bases from V and 1 base from J, with 14 bases in between. Here the CDR3 reads CASSLGVTRASYNEQFF. The CDR3 DNA reads TGCGCCAGCAGCTTGGGGGTGACTAGAGCGTCCTACAATGAGCAGTTCTTC.

The genes are TRBV6-5 and TRBJ2-3; D might be TRBD2 (6 bases). The CDR3 is made up of 15 amino acids. Looked up from germline, CDR1 is MNHEY and CDR2 is SVGAGI. V lost 0 bases to trimming and J lost 4 bases, with 11 bases between them. The CDR3 region is CASSYSDGSADTQYF. The CDR3 bases are TGTGCCAGCAGTTACTCCGACGGGAGCGCAGATACGCAGTATTTT.

The V and J genes are TRBV2 and TRBJ1-1; the D is unclear. Germline CDR1 reads SNHLY; CDR2 reads FYNNEI. Deletions cut 2 bases from V and 4 bases from J, with 14 bases between. CDR3 length: 15 amino acids. CDR3 sequence: CASSEKEGRGTEAFF. CDR3 sequence (DNA): TGTGCCAGCAGTGAAAAGGAGGGTCGGGGCACTGAAGCTTTCTTT.

This clone was picked up a small number of times. The genes are TRBV7-9 and TRBJ1-1; D unclear. This CDR3 comprises 14 residues. Deletions cut 1 base from V and 5 bases from J, with 11 bases between. Germline CDR1 reads SEHNR; CDR2 reads FQNEAQ (reference sequence). CDR3 in DNA: TGTGCCAGCAGCTTAGGCGAGGTTATGACTGAAGCTTTCTTT. As protein: CASSLGEVMTEAFF.

The chain joins TRBV28 to TRBJ2-3; a possible D gene is TRBD2 (5 bases). The germline V gene has CDR1 MDHEN and CDR2 SYDVKM. Between the trimmed V and J ends, which lost 8 bases and 4 bases, there was a span of 16 bases. The CDR3 is 14 amino acids. The CDR3 here is CASPPIGVADTQYF. The CDR3, as DNA: TGTGCCAGCCCTCCGATCGGGGTCGCAGATACGCAGTATTTT.

The chain combines TRBV5-1 with TRBJ1-1; no definite D call. The V gene's germline CDR1 is SGHRS and CDR2 YFSETQ. Between the trimmed V and J ends, which lost 0 bases and 10 bases, there was a span of 16 bases. The CDR3 is 14 residues long. The CDR3 loop reads CASSLDRPGYRAFF. As DNA, the CDR3 is TGCGCCAGCAGCTTGGATCGGCCGGGGTACCGAGCTTTCTTT. The full variable domain, in which reference TRBV5-1 and TRBJ1-1 provide the parts outside the CDR3, is KAGVTQTPRYLIKTRGQQVTLSCSPISGHRSVSWYQQTPGQGLQFLFEYFSETQRNKGNFPGRFSGRQFSNSRSEMNVSTLELGDSALYLCASSLDRPGYRAFFGQGTRLTVV.

This rearrangement joins TRBV15 to TRBJ1-6; no reliable D call. The CDR3 runs to 16 residues. V was clipped by 3 bases and J by 1 base, with 10 bases between them. Germline lookup yields CDR1 LNHNV and CDR2 YYDKDF (reference sequence). The CDR3 DNA sequence: TGTGCCACCAGCAGTTCCCAGGAATCCTATAATTCACCCCTCCACTTT. Translation gives CATSSSQESYNSPLHF.

The gene calls are TRBV4-1 and TRBJ2-1; D may be TRBD2 (5 bases). V shed 0 bases and J shed 9 bases, with 15 bases lying between them. CDR1 is MGHRA, CDR2 YSYEKL, per germline. This CDR3 is built from 15 residues. The CDR3 region is CASSQDRSGYGEQFF. The CDR3 DNA reads TGCGCCAGCAGCCAAGATCGGTCGGGGTATGGTGAGCAGTTCTTC.

The CDR3 sequence is CATQTSGAVYEQYF. CDR3 nucleotide sequence: TGTGCCACCCAGACTAGCGGGGCAGTCTACGAGCAGTACTTC. The chain has TRBV28 and TRBJ2-7; TRBD2 matches 11 bases. The CDR3 sequence is 14 residues long. Trimming removed 10 bases from V and 3 bases from J; junction bases left unmatched: 8. Germline values: CDR1 MDHEN, CDR2 SYDVKM. The whole variable domain, remainder taken from reference TRBV28 and TRBJ2-7, is DVKVTQSSRYLVKRTGEKVFLECVQDMDHENMFWYRQDPGLGLRLIYFSYDVKMKEKGDIPEGYSVSREKKERFSLILESASTNQTSMYLCATQTSGAVYEQYFGPGTRLTVT.

The J gene is TRBJ1-2, the V gene TRBV2, with 10 bases lining up with TRBD1. CDR3 size: 12 residues. Germline CDR1 is SNHLY and CDR2 is FYNNEI. The V segment lost 7 bases and the J segment 6 bases; nucleotides outside the gene matches: 2. The CDR3 nucleotides are TGTGCCAGCATGGGACAGGGGAATGGCTACACCTTC. It codes for CASMGQGNGYTF.

With respect to this clone: The junction does not match germline at one end; this may be a read error. V usage is TRBV7-3 and J usage is TRBJ1-2, with D tentatively TRBD1 (6 bases). Per the germline V gene, CDR1 is SGHTA and CDR2 is FQGTGA. The CDR3 length is 11 residues. DNA for the CDR3: TGTGCCAGCAGCAATGGGGGCAGGGTGTTCTTC. Its translation: CASSNGGRVFF.

This clone is a singleton in its sample. The V gene is TRBV7-9, the J gene TRBJ1-5; 8 bases align to TRBD1. This CDR3 contains 16 residues. With V trimmed by 3 bases and J by 4 bases, 8 bases remained unmatched. CDR1 and CDR2 (germline): SEHNR, FQNEAQ (reference sequence). CDR3 sequence (DNA): TGTGCCAGCAGCTTCCATGGGACAGGCAAGAATCAGCCCCAGCATTTT. This sequence encodes CASSFHGTGKNQPQHF.

CDR3 in amino acids: CASSLDSGGTYEQYF. CDR3 sequence (DNA): TGTGCCAGCAGCTTAGACTCAGGGGGTACCTACGAGCAGTACTTC. The gene calls are TRBV7-8 and TRBJ2-7, with 7 positions matching TRBD1. The germline V gene encodes CDR1 SGHVS and CDR2 FQNEAQ. After removal of 1 base from V and 2 bases from J, the junction contained 5 bases not matched to a gene. The CDR3 is 15 amino acids.

The chain combines TRBV5-1 with TRBJ2-1; no definite D call. This CDR3 spans 11 amino acids. With 5 bases removed from V and 14 bases from J, the gap between germline ends came to 14 bases. The germline CDR1 and CDR2 sequences are SGHRS and YFSETQ. The CDR3 bases are TGCGCCAGCAGAGCAGAGGCCCGAGAGTTCTTC. This sequence encodes CASRAEAREFF.

The genes are TRBV4-1 and TRBJ2-5, with D possibly being TRBD1 (5 bases). This CDR3 is 14 amino acids long. CDR1 is MGHRA, CDR2 YSYEKL, per germline. V lost 3 bases and J 6 bases, leaving 14 bases between the germline ends. Here the CDR3 DNA reads TGCGCCAGCAGCCAGCCTACAGGTACCAAGACCCAGTACTTC. Its translation is CASSQPTGTKTQYF.